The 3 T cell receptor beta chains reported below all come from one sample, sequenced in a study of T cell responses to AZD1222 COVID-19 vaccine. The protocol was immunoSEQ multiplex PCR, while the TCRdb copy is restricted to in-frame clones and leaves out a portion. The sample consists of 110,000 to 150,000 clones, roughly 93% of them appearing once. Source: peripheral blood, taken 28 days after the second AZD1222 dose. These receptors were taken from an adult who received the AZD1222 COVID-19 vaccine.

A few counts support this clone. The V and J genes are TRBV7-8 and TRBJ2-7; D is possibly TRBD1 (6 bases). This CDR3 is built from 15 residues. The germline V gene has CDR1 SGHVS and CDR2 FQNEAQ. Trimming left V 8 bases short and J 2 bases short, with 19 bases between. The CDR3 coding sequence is TGTGCCAGCGGCGATATAGGACAGCGGACCTACGAGCAGTACTTC. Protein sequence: CASGDIGQRTYEQYF.

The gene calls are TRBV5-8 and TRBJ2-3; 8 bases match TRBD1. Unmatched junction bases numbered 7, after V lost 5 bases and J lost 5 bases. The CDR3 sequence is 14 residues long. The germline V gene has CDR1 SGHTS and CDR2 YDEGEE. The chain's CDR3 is CASRPWDRQDTQYF. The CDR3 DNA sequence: TGTGCCAGCAGGCCATGGGACAGGCAAGATACGCAGTATTTT. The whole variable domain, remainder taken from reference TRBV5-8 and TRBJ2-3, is EAGVTQSPTHLIKTRGQQATLRCSPISGHTSVYWYQQALGLGLQFLLWYDEGEERNRGNFPPRFSGRQFPNYSSELNVNALELEDSALYLCASRPWDRQDTQYFGPGTRLTVL.

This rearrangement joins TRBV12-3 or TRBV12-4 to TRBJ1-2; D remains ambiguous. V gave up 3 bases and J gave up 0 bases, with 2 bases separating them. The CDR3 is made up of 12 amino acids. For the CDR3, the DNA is TGTGCCAGCAGTTTGGCTAACTATGGCTACACCTTC. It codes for CASSLANYGYTF.